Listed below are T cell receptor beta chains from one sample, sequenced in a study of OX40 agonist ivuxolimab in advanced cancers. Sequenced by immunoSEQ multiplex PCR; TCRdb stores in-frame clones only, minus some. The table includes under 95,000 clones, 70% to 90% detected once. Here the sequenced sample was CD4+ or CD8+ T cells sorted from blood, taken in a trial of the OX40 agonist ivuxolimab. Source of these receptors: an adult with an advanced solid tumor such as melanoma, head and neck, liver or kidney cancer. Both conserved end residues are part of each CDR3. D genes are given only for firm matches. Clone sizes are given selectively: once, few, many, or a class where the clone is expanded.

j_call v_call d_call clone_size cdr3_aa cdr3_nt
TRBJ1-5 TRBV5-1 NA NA CASSLEWGSNQPQHF TGCGCCAGCAGCTTGGAGTGGGGCAGCAATCAGCCCCAGCATTTT
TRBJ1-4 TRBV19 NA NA CASKDGVATNEKLFF TGTGCCAGTAAGGACGGAGTTGCAACTAATGAAAAACTGTTTTTT
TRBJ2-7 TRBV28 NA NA CASSSTYRGEEQYF TGTGCCAGCAGCTCCACTTACCGTGGGGAAGAGCAGTACTTC
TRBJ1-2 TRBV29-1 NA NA CSVEAFRDLSYGYTF TGCAGCGTTGAAGCCTTCCGGGACCTGTCTTATGGCTACACCTTC
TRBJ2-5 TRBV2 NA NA CASSWGGGETQYF TGTGCCAGCAGTTGGGGGGGCGGGGAGACCCAGTACTTC
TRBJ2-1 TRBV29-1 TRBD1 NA CSVRQGARPISYNEQFF TGCAGCGTTCGACAGGGGGCGCGTCCCATCTCGTACAATGAGCAGTTCTTC
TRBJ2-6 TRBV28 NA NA CASSPTYSGANVLTF TGTGCCAGCAGTCCTACATATTCTGGGGCCAACGTCCTGACTTTC
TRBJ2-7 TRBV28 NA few CASSFSVEQYF TGTGCCAGCAGTTTTTCAGTCGAGCAGTACTTC
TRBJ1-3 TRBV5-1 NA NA CASSLEAGDGNTIYF TGCGCCAGCAGCTTGGAGGCTGGGGACGGAAACACCATATATTTT
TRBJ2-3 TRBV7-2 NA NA CASSLPSTDTQYF TGTGCCAGCAGCTTACCTAGCACAGATACGCAGTATTTT
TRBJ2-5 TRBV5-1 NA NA CASSFRAPDQETQYF TGCGCCAGCAGCTTCAGGGCCCCGGACCAAGAGACCCAGTACTTC
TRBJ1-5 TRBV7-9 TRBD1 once CASSLDPGTGNQPQHF TGTGCCAGCAGCTTGGATCCCGGGACAGGGAATCAGCCCCAGCATTTT
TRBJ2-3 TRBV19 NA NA CASSNRWREDTQYF TGTGCCAGTAGTAATAGATGGAGGGAAGATACGCAGTATTTT
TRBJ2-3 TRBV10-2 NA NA CASSGRGAPPEDTQYF TGCGCCAGCAGTGGTCGAGGGGCTCCCCCGGAAGATACGCAGTATTTT
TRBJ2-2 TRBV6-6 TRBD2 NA CASSYTGGDTGELFF TGTGCCAGCAGTTACACCGGGGGGGACACCGGGGAGCTGTTTTTT
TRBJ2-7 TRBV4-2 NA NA CASSQDLSSRGYEQYF TGTGCCAGCAGCCAAGACTTGTCCAGCCGAGGCTACGAGCAGTACTTC
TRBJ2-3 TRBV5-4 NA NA CASSLGVVAADTQYF TGTGCCAGCAGCTTGGGGGTGGTAGCGGCAGATACGCAGTATTTT
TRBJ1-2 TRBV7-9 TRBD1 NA CASSRTGGNYGHTF TGTGCCAGCAGCAGAACAGGGGGCAACTATGGCCACACCTTC
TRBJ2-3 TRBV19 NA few CASRLVYTDTQYF TGTGCCAGCAGACTAGTATACACAGATACGCAGTATTTT
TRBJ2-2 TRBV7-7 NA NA CASTNTGELFF TGTGCTAGCACCAACACCGGGGAGCTGTTTTTT
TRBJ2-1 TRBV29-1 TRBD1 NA CSDTGGQAYEQFF TGCAGCGATACAGGGGGCCAGGCTTATGAGCAGTTCTTC
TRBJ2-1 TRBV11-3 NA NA CASSLGPGKDEQFF TGTGCCAGCAGCTTAGGTCCAGGGAAGGATGAGCAGTTCTTC
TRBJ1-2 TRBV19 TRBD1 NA CASSIEGTGAYGYTF TGTGCCAGTAGTATAGAAGGGACAGGGGCCTATGGCTACACCTTC
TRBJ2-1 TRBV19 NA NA CASRVDIYNEQFF TGTGCCAGTAGGGTGGATATATACAATGAGCAGTTCTTC
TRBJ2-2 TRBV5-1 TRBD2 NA CASSLGLAGTGELFF TGCGCCAGCAGCCTGGGACTAGCGGGGACCGGGGAGCTGTTTTTT
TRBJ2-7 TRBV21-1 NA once CASNRGGLADRSYEQYF TGTGCCAGCAACCGAGGCGGGTTAGCGGATAGGTCCTACGAGCAGTACTTC
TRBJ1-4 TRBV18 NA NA CASSPPTVEKLFF TGTGCCAGCTCACCCCCGACAGTAGAAAAACTGTTTTTT
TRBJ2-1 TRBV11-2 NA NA CASSLLNGPNSYNEQFF TGTGCCAGCAGCTTGTTAAACGGGCCGAACTCCTACAATGAGCAGTTCTTC
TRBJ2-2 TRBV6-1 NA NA CASRGGANTGELFF TGTGCCAGCAGGGGGGGCGCGAACACCGGGGAGCTGTTTTTT
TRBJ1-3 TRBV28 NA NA CASRRGPGNTIYF TGTGCCAGCAGAAGGGGACCTGGAAACACCATATATTTT
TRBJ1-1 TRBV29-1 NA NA CSVEDHGDTEAFF TGCAGCGTTGAAGATCATGGGGACACTGAAGCTTTCTTT
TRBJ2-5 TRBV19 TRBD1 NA CASSIGKHRGQETQYF TGTGCCAGTAGTATAGGGAAACACAGGGGACAAGAGACCCAGTACTTC
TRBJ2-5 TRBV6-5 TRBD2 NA CASSGLAGGLETQYF TGTGCCAGCAGTGGGCTAGCGGGAGGGTTAGAGACCCAGTACTTC
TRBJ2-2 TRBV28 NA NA CASSSPSGNTGELFF TGTGCCAGCAGTTCCCCCAGCGGTAACACCGGGGAGCTGTTTTTT
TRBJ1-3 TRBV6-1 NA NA CASRPDRSSGNTIYF TGTGCCAGCAGGCCCGACCGGAGCTCTGGAAACACCATATATTTT
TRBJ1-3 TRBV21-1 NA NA CASGPEDRRFDGNTIYF TGTGCCAGCGGTCCTGAGGACAGGCGATTTGATGGAAACACCATATATTTT
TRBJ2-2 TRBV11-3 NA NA CASSSGSGELFF TGTGCCAGCAGCTCGGGGTCCGGGGAGCTGTTTTTT
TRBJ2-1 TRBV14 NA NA CASSQGRVTEQFF TGTGCCAGCAGCCAAGGACGGGTTACGGAGCAGTTCTTC
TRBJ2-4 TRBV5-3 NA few CARSLFGRGVTKNIQYF TGTGCCAGAAGCTTGTTCGGCAGGGGGGTAACCAAAAACATTCAGTACTTC
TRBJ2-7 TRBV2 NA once CASSVSSYEQYF TGTGCCAGCAGCGTCTCATCCTACGAGCAGTACTTC
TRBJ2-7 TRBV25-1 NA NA CASSEWGATYEQYF TGTGCCAGCAGTGAATGGGGGGCGACCTACGAGCAGTACTTC
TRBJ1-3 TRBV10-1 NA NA CASSGDSGNTIYF TGCGCCAGCTCGGGGGACTCTGGAAACACCATATATTTT
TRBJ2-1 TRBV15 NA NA CATSRVAGPYNEQFF TGTGCCACCAGCAGAGTGGCAGGGCCCTACAATGAGCAGTTCTTC
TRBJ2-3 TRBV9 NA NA CASSVAGSTDTQYF TGTGCCAGCAGCGTAGCCGGGAGCACAGATACGCAGTATTTT
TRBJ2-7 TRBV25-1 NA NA CASSELRESGEQYF TGTGCCAGCAGTGAATTGAGGGAGTCGGGGGAGCAGTACTTC
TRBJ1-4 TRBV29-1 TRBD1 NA CSFSRDRGRGEKLFF TGCAGCTTCAGCCGGGACAGGGGCCGGGGTGAAAAACTGTTTTTT
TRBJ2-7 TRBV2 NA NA CASSETGVGAYEQYF TGTGCCAGCAGTGAAACGGGGGTCGGGGCTTACGAGCAGTACTTC
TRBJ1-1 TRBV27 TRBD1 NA CASTDRGGVMNTEAFF TGTGCCAGCACAGACAGGGGAGGAGTGATGAACACTGAAGCTTTCTTT
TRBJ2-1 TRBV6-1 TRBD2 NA CASIRAGGPYNEQFF TGTGCCAGCATTCGGGCGGGAGGCCCGTACAATGAGCAGTTCTTC
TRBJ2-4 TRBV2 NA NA CASSDAGVAKNIQYF TGTGCCAGCAGTGATGCAGGAGTAGCCAAAAACATTCAGTACTTC
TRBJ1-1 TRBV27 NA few CASRVGNDEAFF TGTGCCAGCAGAGTAGGAAACGATGAAGCTTTCTTT
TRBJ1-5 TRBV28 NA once CASTADSNSNQPQHF TGTGCCAGCACCGCAGACAGTAATAGCAATCAGCCCCAGCATTTT
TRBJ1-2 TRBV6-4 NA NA CASYRIVGYTF TGTGCCAGCTACAGGATCGTCGGCTACACCTTC
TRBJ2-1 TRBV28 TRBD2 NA CASSLVLASGRDNEQFF TGTGCCAGCAGTTTAGTTTTGGCCAGCGGGAGGGACAATGAGCAGTTCTTC
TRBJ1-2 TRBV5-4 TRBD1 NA CASSHPQGREGYTF TGTGCCAGCAGCCACCCACAGGGGAGGGAAGGCTACACCTTC
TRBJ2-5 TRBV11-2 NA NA CASSLFRGIETQYF TGTGCCAGCAGCTTATTCCGAGGAATTGAGACCCAGTACTTC
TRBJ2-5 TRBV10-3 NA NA CAISESVGRGFQETQYF TGTGCCATCAGTGAGTCTGTCGGCAGGGGATTCCAAGAGACCCAGTACTTC
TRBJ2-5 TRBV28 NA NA CASSFRSGETQYF TGTGCCAGCAGTTTCAGGTCGGGAGAGACCCAGTACTTC
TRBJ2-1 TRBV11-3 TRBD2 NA CASSSIPSGGSYNEQFF TGTGCCAGCAGCTCCATTCCTAGCGGAGGCTCCTACAATGAGCAGTTCTTC
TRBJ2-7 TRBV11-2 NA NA CASSSATLRTPYEQYF TGTGCCAGCAGCTCGGCGACGCTAAGAACTCCCTACGAGCAGTACTTC